Listed below are T cell receptor beta chains from one sample, sequenced in a study of blood T cell repertoires in COVID-19. Measured with immunoSEQ multiplex PCR; TCRdb has only the in-frame clones, and not every one. Among 200,000 to 300,000 clones listed, less than 90% were seen once. The sequenced sample consisted of peripheral blood. These receptors were obtained from a man in his sixties who had recovered from COVID-19. Both conserved end residues are part of each CDR3. Each record gives: D gene, V gene, J gene, clone size, CDR3 protein, CDR3 DNA. A D gene is named only where the DNA matches it firmly. Not all rows give a size; the values are once, few, many and, for expanded clones, a class.

TRBD2	TRBV5-1	TRBJ2-1	-	CASSLLAGGMGNEQFF	TGCGCCAGCAGCTTACTAGCGGGAGGAATGGGAAATGAGCAGTTCTTC
-	TRBV19	TRBJ1-1	-	CASSIETNRRAFF	TGTGCCAGTAGTATAGAGACCAACCGGAGAGCTTTCTTT
-	TRBV7-6	TRBJ1-2	-	CASSLVTGWDYGYTF	TGTGCCAGCAGCTTAGTTACAGGGTGGGACTATGGCTACACCTTC
-	TRBV27	TRBJ2-3	-	CASSPASGNYGTDTQYF	TGTGCCAGCAGTCCCGCCTCCGGGAACTATGGGACAGATACGCAGTATTTT
TRBD1	TRBV9	TRBJ2-1	-	CASSVNRGSYNEQFF	TGTGCCAGCAGCGTAAACAGGGGTTCCTACAATGAGCAGTTCTTC
-	TRBV19	TRBJ1-4	-	CASSISGYGTNEKLFF	TGTGCCAGTAGTATATCAGGGTACGGGACTAATGAAAAACTGTTTTTT
TRBD2	TRBV9	TRBJ2-5	-	CASSVEAGVPETQYF	TGTGCCAGCAGCGTAGAGGCGGGGGTCCCAGAGACCCAGTACTTC
-	TRBV11-2	TRBJ2-5	-	CASSGRGGSQETQYF	TGTGCCAGCAGCGGCAGAGGAGGCTCTCAAGAGACCCAGTACTTC
-	TRBV20-1	TRBJ1-3	-	CSASGPQKPSSGNTIYF	TGCAGTGCTAGTGGGCCACAGAAACCCAGCTCTGGAAACACCATATATTTT
TRBD1	TRBV12-5	TRBJ1-5	-	CASGLVFLGQGNQPQHF	TGTGCTAGTGGTTTGGTATTCCTCGGACAGGGGAATCAGCCCCAGCATTTT
TRBD2	TRBV29-1	TRBJ2-1	-	CSARVGGAPYNEQFF	TGCAGCGCTCGAGTCGGGGGGGCGCCCTACAATGAGCAGTTCTTC
TRBD1	TRBV2	TRBJ2-5	-	CANRGRTGDGETQYF	TGTGCCAACAGGGGGCGGACAGGGGATGGAGAGACCCAGTACTTC
TRBD2	TRBV3-1/TRBV3-2	TRBJ2-7	-	CASSQGAGGGAYEQYF	TGTGCCAGCAGCCAAGGAGCGGGGGGTGGCGCCTACGAGCAGTACTTC
-	TRBV3-1/TRBV3-2	TRBJ1-2	-	CASSQEQSYGYTF	TGTGCCAGCAGCCAAGAACAGTCCTATGGCTACACCTTC
-	TRBV25-1	TRBJ2-5	-	CASSEVVEETQYF	TGTGCCAGCAGTGAAGTGGTAGAAGAGACCCAGTACTTC
-	TRBV19	TRBJ1-5	-	CASSIWGESNQPQHF	TGTGCCAGTAGTATTTGGGGAGAAAGCAATCAGCCCCAGCATTTT
-	TRBV27	TRBJ1-1	-	CASSLSRGTEAFF	TGTGCCAGCAGTTTATCGCGAGGGACAGAAGCTTTCTTT
-	TRBV9	TRBJ1-2	-	CASSVPHTGNSYGYTF	TGTGCCAGCAGCGTTCCTCATACAGGGAACTCCTATGGCTACACCTTC
TRBD1	TRBV19	TRBJ1-1	-	CASSILTSTGGSAFF	TGTGCCAGTAGTATCCTAACGTCGACAGGGGGCAGCGCTTTCTTT
TRBD2	TRBV9	TRBJ2-2	-	CASSDRLAETTGELFF	TGTGCCAGCAGCGACCGACTAGCGGAAACCACCGGGGAGCTGTTTTTT
TRBD1	TRBV19	TRBJ2-7	-	CASSTRDSSYEQYF	TGTGCCAGTAGTACAAGGGACAGCTCCTACGAGCAGTACTTC
-	TRBV5-6	TRBJ1-2	-	CASLKAVSYGYTF	TGTGCCAGCCTAAAAGCCGTATCCTATGGCTACACCTTC
TRBD1	TRBV27	TRBJ1-2	-	CASSLGDSYGYTF	TGTGCCAGCAGTTTGGGGGACAGCTATGGCTACACCTTC
TRBD1	TRBV10-3	TRBJ2-7	-	CAIRGGQGAGEQYF	TGTGCCATCAGGGGGGGACAGGGGGCCGGCGAGCAGTACTTC
TRBD1	TRBV5-4	TRBJ2-1	-	CASSLTGTGSVDEQFF	TGTGCCAGCAGCTTGACCGGGACAGGGTCGGTTGATGAGCAGTTCTTC
-	TRBV5-8	TRBJ1-6	-	CASSFQTDSPLHF	TGTGCCAGCAGCTTCCAGACAGATTCACCCCTCCACTTT
-	TRBV7-2	TRBJ1-1	-	CASSLALSTEAFF	TGTGCCAGCAGCTTAGCCCTGAGCACTGAAGCTTTCTTT
-	TRBV11-2	TRBJ1-6	-	CASSLGPGRSNSPLHF	TGTGCCAGCAGCCTCGGCCCCGGCCGGAGTAATTCACCCCTCCACTTT
TRBD1	TRBV5-8	TRBJ1-5	-	CASSPRDRWQPQHF	TGTGCCAGCAGCCCAAGGGACAGGTGGCAGCCCCAGCATTTT
TRBD1	TRBV30	TRBJ1-5	-	CAWSRGGHYSNQPQHF	TGTGCCTGGAGTCGAGGGGGCCACTATAGCAATCAGCCCCAGCATTTT
TRBD2	TRBV5-1	TRBJ2-5	once	CASSLEGGGAKETQYF	TGCGCCAGCAGCCTGGAGGGCGGGGGGGCCAAAGAGACCCAGTACTTC
-	TRBV5-6	TRBJ1-1	-	CASSSRTGYKDAFF	TGTGCCAGCAGCTCGCGGACGGGGTATAAGGATGCTTTCTTT
TRBD1	TRBV24-1	TRBJ1-5	-	CATSDGDRGMGQPQHF	TGTGCCACCAGTGATGGGGACAGGGGAATGGGGCAGCCCCAGCATTTT
TRBD2	TRBV9	TRBJ2-1	-	CASSATSALGNEQFF	TGTGCCAGCAGCGCCACTAGCGCCCTCGGCAATGAGCAGTTCTTC
TRBD2	TRBV11-2	TRBJ2-3	-	CASSSSRAGGSTSTDTQYF	TGTGCCAGCAGCTCGTCCAGGGCGGGGGGATCTACTAGCACAGATACGCAGTATTTT
-	TRBV3-1/TRBV3-2	TRBJ1-5	-	CASSQGRGDQPQHF	TGTGCCAGCAGCCAAGGTAGAGGTGATCAGCCCCAGCATTTT
-	TRBV2	TRBJ1-3	few	CASLTRVPAGNTIYF	TGTGCCAGCCTTACCAGGGTCCCGGCTGGAAACACCATATATTTT
TRBD1	TRBV27	TRBJ1-5	few	CASSLNPRGANQPQHF	TGTGCCAGCAGTTTGAACCCCAGGGGGGCTAATCAGCCCCAGCATTTT
-	TRBV5-1	TRBJ2-6	-	CASSHYSPGANVLTF	TGCGCCAGCAGCCACTATTCGCCTGGGGCCAACGTCCTGACTTTC
-	TRBV7-3	TRBJ1-6	-	CASSLKQGETYNSPLHF	TGTGCCAGCAGCTTAAAGCAGGGCGAGACCTATAATTCACCCCTCCACTTT
-	TRBV18	TRBJ1-5	-	CASAAGSNQPQHF	TGTGCCAGCGCCGCAGGCAGCAATCAGCCCCAGCATTTT
TRBD1	TRBV4-2	TRBJ1-2	-	CASSQDGRGVSGYTF	TGTGCCAGCAGCCAAGATGGCAGGGGGGTTAGTGGCTACACCTTC
-	TRBV9	TRBJ1-3	once	CASSVWGGLHGNTIYF	TGTGCCAGCAGCGTATGGGGGGGATTACATGGAAACACCATATATTTT
-	TRBV7-2	TRBJ1-4	-	CASSLVSGPVGEKLFF	TGTGCCAGCAGCTTAGTAAGCGGGCCGGTGGGTGAAAAACTGTTTTTT
TRBD1	TRBV4-2	TRBJ1-4	-	CASSPDRGHEKLFF	TGTGCCAGCAGCCCGGACAGGGGGCATGAAAAACTGTTTTTT
TRBD1	TRBV5-6	TRBJ2-7	-	CASSLPRQGVYEQYF	TGTGCCAGCAGCTTACCCCGACAGGGGGTCTACGAGCAGTACTTC
-	TRBV14	TRBJ2-5	once	CASSQFQLKETQYF	TGTGCCAGCAGCCAATTCCAGTTAAAAGAGACCCAGTACTTC
TRBD2	TRBV9	TRBJ2-1	-	CASSAREGGLDNEQFF	TGTGCCAGCAGCGCTCGGGAGGGGGGGCTCGACAATGAGCAGTTCTTC
TRBD2	TRBV19	TRBJ2-4	-	CASSPPAGGTAKNIQYF	TGTGCCAGTAGTCCGCCCGCGGGGGGCACAGCCAAAAACATTCAGTACTTC
-	TRBV12-3/TRBV12-4	TRBJ1-5	-	CASSPGVGQPQHF	TGTGCCAGCAGCCCAGGGGTAGGTCAGCCCCAGCATTTT
TRBD1	TRBV18	TRBJ2-7	-	CASSPGQGSYEQYF	TGTGCCAGCTCACCCGGACAGGGCTCCTACGAGCAGTACTTC
-	TRBV4-1	TRBJ1-5	-	CASSRRPGEGNQPQHF	TGCGCCAGCAGTCGTCGCCCGGGAGAAGGCAATCAGCCCCAGCATTTT
-	TRBV9	TRBJ1-3	-	CASSGLLNRGAGNTIYF	TGTGCCAGCAGCGGGCTGCTTAATCGGGGAGCTGGAAACACCATATATTTT
TRBD1	TRBV5-1	TRBJ1-1	-	CASSLGDRGEAFF	TGCGCCAGCAGCTTGGGAGACAGGGGAGAAGCTTTCTTT
-	TRBV7-2	TRBJ2-3	-	CASSLRPQGSNGAQYF	TGTGCCAGCAGCTTAAGGCCCCAGGGTTCGAACGGTGCGCAGTATTTT